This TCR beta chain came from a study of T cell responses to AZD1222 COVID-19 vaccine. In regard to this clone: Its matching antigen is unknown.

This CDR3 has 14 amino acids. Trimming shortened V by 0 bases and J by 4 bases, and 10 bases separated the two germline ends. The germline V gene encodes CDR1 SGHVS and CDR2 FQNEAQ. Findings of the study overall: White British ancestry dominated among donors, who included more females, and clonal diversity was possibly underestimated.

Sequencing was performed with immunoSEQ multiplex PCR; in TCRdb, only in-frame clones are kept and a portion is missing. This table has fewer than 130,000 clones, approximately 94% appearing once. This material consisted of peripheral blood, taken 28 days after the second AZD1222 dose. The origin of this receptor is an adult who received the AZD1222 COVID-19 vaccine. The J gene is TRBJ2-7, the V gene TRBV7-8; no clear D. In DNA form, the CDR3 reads TGTGCCAGCAGCTTAGCGGCCAAAACTTACGAGCAGTACTTC. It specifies CASSLAAKTYEQYF. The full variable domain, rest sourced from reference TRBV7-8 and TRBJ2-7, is GAGVSQSPRYKVAKRGQDVALRCDPISGHVSLFWYQQALGQGPEFLTYFQNEAQLDKSGLPSDRFFAERPEGSVSTLKIQRTQQEDSAVYLCASSLAAKTYEQYFGPGTRLTVT.